Described below is a single T cell receptor (beta chain) sequence and its context. These data are taken from a study of patients and donors after allogeneic stem cell transplantation. MiXCR was run by TCRdb on the RT-PCR reads, yielding one entry per CDR3 protein. This sample yields roughly 880,000 distinct CDR3 sequences, of which 18% are seen a single time; 5% to 6.5% belongs to the top ten. CDR1 and CDR2 from the germline V gene are SGHRS and YFSETQ. The CDR3 contains 15 residues. The V end lost 2 bases, the J end lost 5 bases, and 14 bases lay between the germline ends. Sequencing used blood, either unsorted or a sorted T cell fraction (not recorded which). This receptor was taken from a human donor who was either an allogeneic HSCT recipient or a stem cell or donor lymphocyte infusion donor (not recorded which). It is not recorded whose cells these are; they may come from a transplant donor. The rearrangement uses TRBV5-1 and TRBJ2-1; a weak D match, TRBD2 (5 bases). CDR3 in amino acids: CASSFQRLPNNEQFF. CDR3 DNA sequence: TGCGCCAGCAGCTTCCAGCGGCTCCCCAACAATGAGCAGTTCTTC.